The 18 T cell receptor beta chains presented below share a single source sample, sequenced in a study of human T cells and chemical hapten exposure. Time point here: pre-sensitization, week 0. Described treatment: therapeutic diphenylcyclopropenone sensitization with weekly scalp DPC. TCRdb passed the RACE reads through MiXCR, listing each CDR3 protein once. The data show some 360,000 distinct CDR3 sequences, 4.5% to 5.5% seen once. The sequences come from whole blood, collected in connection with sensitization to the hapten diphenylcyclopropenone (DPC). These receptors were obtained from a woman aged 45-60 years with alopecia areata. Some clones in this sample may be carry-over from other donors' samples.

This chain links TRBV20-1 with TRBJ1-2, with TRBD1 matching over 9 bases. Trimming at V came to 3 bases and at J to 2 bases, leaving 13 bases not matched to a gene. Per the germline V gene, CDR1 is DFQATT and CDR2 is SNEGSKA (reference sequence). This CDR3 is built from 17 residues. CDR3 bases: TGCAGTGCTAGCGGCGGGACAGGGCAATTCCTGAACTATGGCTACACCTTC. Its protein product is CSASGGTGQFLNYGYTF.

This clonotype was picked up many times. This chain links TRBV5-1 with TRBJ2-7, with D unclear. This CDR3 is 11 amino acids long. The V end was cut by 4 bases, the J end by 3 bases, with 5 bases between. Germline CDR1 SGHRS, CDR2 YFSETQ. CDR3 protein: CASSHNYEQYF. The CDR3 nucleotides are TGCGCCAGCAGCCATAACTACGAGCAGTACTTC.

V gene TRBV25-1 combines with J gene TRBJ1-2; D is undetermined. The germline V gene encodes CDR1 MGHDK and CDR2 SYGVNS. V was pared by 5 bases and J by 5 bases, with 12 bases between. The CDR3 covers 13 residues. Written as DNA, the CDR3 is TGTGCCAGCAGTCACGACATGCCATATGGCTACACCTTC. As protein: CASSHDMPYGYTF.

This clonotype was seen many times. The chain has TRBV5-6 and TRBJ2-7; D might be TRBD1 (5 bases). V lost 4 bases and J lost 2, with 10 bases in between. Germline V gives CDR1 SGHDT, CDR2 YYEEEE. CDR3 length: 13 amino acids. CDR3 amino acids: CASSKAGTYEQYF. The CDR3 bases are TGTGCCAGCAGCAAGGCAGGGACCTACGAGCAGTACTTC.

This clonotype was observed a handful of times. The V and J genes are TRBV6-1 and TRBJ1-1; D perhaps matches TRBD1 (6 bases). CDR1 and CDR2 from the germline V gene are MNHNS and SASEGT. Trimming shortened V by 5 bases and J by 9 bases, and 19 bases separated the two germline ends. CDR3 size: 14 residues. The CDR3 region has the DNA TGTGCCAGCAGTCCCCTCGAGGGGCAGGGGAAAGCTTTCTTT. It is translated as CASSPLEGQGKAFF.

The chain couples TRBV6-5 to TRBJ1-1; 8 bases map to TRBD1. Losses at the gene ends were 6 bases for V and 4 bases for J; bases not matched to a gene: 7. CDR1 MNHEY and CDR2 SVGAGI come from the germline V gene. The CDR3 covers 14 residues. CDR3: CASRTQGATTEAFF. The CDR3 bases are TGTGCCAGCAGAACCCAGGGGGCGACCACTGAAGCTTTCTTT.

In this sample, this clonotype turned up many times. The chain is built from TRBV6-5 and TRBJ1-6; 9 nucleotides match TRBD1. Germline assignment: CDR1 MNHEY and CDR2 SVGAGI. The CDR3 extends over 15 amino acids. J was trimmed by 7 bases and V by 1 base; bases with no gene match: 2. CDR3 region: CASSYLTGGNSPLHF. For the CDR3, the DNA is TGTGCCAGCAGTTACTTGACAGGGGGGAATTCACCCCTCCACTTT.

The chain employs TRBV20-1 and TRBJ2-1; maybe TRBD1 (6 bases). In germline, CDR1 is DFQATT, CDR2 SNEGSKA (reference sequence). Trimming took off 6 bases at V and 0 bases at J, with 18 bases between the two ends. This CDR3 is 16 amino acids long. The CDR3 DNA reads TGCAGTGCGCAGGGGTTGGCGGTAAGCTCCTACAATGAGCAGTTCTTC. It yields the protein CSAQGLAVSSYNEQFF.

This clonotype has just a few counts. Relative to the germline gene, one junction end is altered; a read error may explain this. The chain is built from TRBV2 and TRBJ2-7; TRBD2 matches 7 bases. CDR1 is SNHLY, CDR2 FYNNEI, per germline. This CDR3 is built from 13 residues. The CDR3 nucleotides are TGTGCCAGCAGCGGACTAGGCTCCCACGAGCAGTACTTC. Amino acids: CASSGLGSHEQYF.

This clonotype has at least ten counts. The chain couples TRBV11-2 to TRBJ1-5; a weak D match, TRBD1 (6 bases). Germline CDR1 is SGHAT and CDR2 is FQNNGV. The V end lost 4 bases, the J end lost 3 bases, and 13 bases lay between the germline ends. The CDR3 length is 15 residues. The CDR3 here is CASSYRDGINQPQHF. In DNA form, the CDR3 reads TGTGCCAGCAGCTACAGGGATGGGATCAATCAGCCCCAGCATTTT.

This clonotype was counted at least ten times. The chain joins TRBV7-6 to TRBJ1-4, with D possibly TRBD1 on 5 matching bases. V dropped 5 bases and J dropped 7 bases, with 14 bases sitting between them. This CDR3 spans 14 amino acids. In germline, CDR1 is SGHVS, CDR2 FNYEAQ. The CDR3 is CASSLQVGGEKLFF. CDR3 in DNA: TGTGCCAGCAGCCTACAGGTCGGGGGTGAAAAACTGTTTTTT. Together with reference TRBV7-6 and TRBJ1-4, the CDR3 gives the full variable domain: GAGVSQSPRYKVTKRGQDVALRCDPISGHVSLYWYRQALGQGPEFLTYFNYEAQQDKSGLPNDRFSAERPEGSISTLTIQRTEQRDSAMYRCASSLQVGGEKLFFGSGTQLSVL.

This clonotype came up a few times. The genes are TRBV29-1 and TRBJ2-1; TRBD1 matches at 7 bases. The germline V gene has CDR1 SQVTM and CDR2 ANQGSEA. The V gene end was trimmed by 7 bases and the J gene end by 13 bases; junction bases not matched to a gene: 13. There are 12 residues in the CDR3. The CDR3 sequence is CSAGTAGERQFF. The CDR3 DNA reads TGCAGCGCCGGGACAGCAGGGGAGAGACAGTTCTTC.

This clonotype was counted ten times or more. V and J are TRBV20-1 and TRBJ2-3, with D possibly TRBD1 on 5 matching bases. The CDR3 runs to 14 residues. CDR1 DFQATT and CDR2 SNEGSKA come from the germline V gene (reference sequence). V lost 6 bases, J lost 5 bases, and 18 bases lay in between. DNA of the CDR3: TGCAGTGCCCCCGGAGCAGGGCTGGTAGATACGCAGTATTTT. It translates to CSAPGAGLVDTQYF.

The chain couples TRBV14 to TRBJ2-7; D perhaps matches TRBD1 (6 bases). There are 13 residues in the CDR3. V lost 2 bases, J lost 5 bases, and 10 bases lay in between. CDR1 and CDR2 (germline): SGHDN, FVKESK. CDR3 protein: CASSQTGYHEQYF. CDR3 DNA sequence: TGTGCCAGCAGCCAAACAGGGTACCACGAGCAGTACTTC.

This clonotype was counted many times. The CDR3 DNA follows: TGTGCCAGCAGTTTCGGAGGGTCCTTCACAGATACGCAGTATTTT. Its translation: CASSFGGSFTDTQYF. V gene TRBV28 combines with J gene TRBJ2-3; TRBD2 is a possible D gene (6 bases). Germline V gene sequence: CDR1 MDHEN, CDR2 SYDVKM. There are 15 residues in the CDR3. The V gene lost 3 bases and the J gene lost 2 bases, with 12 bases spanning the gap.

The chain employs TRBV4-1 and TRBJ2-1, with TRBD1 matching 8 bases. CDR1 and CDR2 (germline): MGHRA, YSYEKL. V shed 1 base and J 2 bases; nucleotides not matched to a gene: 4. CDR3 length: 16 residues. The CDR3 protein is CASSQGTGRTYNEQFF. In nucleotides, the CDR3 is TGCGCCAGCAGCCAAGGGACAGGGAGGACCTACAATGAGCAGTTCTTC.

A few counts support this clonotype. The rearrangement uses TRBV19 and TRBJ2-6; no definite D call. The CDR3 is 18 residues long. The germline V gene encodes CDR1 LNHDA and CDR2 SQIVND (reference sequence). Trimming took off 3 bases at V and 0 bases at J, with 15 bases between the two ends. In nucleotides, the CDR3 is TGTGCCAGTAGTATTACTGCCGATTCGAGCTCTGGGGCCAACGTCCTGACTTTC. It is translated as CASSITADSSSGANVLTF.

The chain links TRBV25-1 to TRBJ2-7; possibly TRBD1 for D (5 bases). Germline values: CDR1 MGHDK, CDR2 SYGVNS. The CDR3 contains 14 residues. Trimming shortened V by 6 bases and J by 3 bases, and 15 bases separated the two germline ends. Here the CDR3 reads CASSAPAGLYEQYF. CDR3 in DNA: TGTGCCAGCAGCGCCCCGGCAGGGCTCTACGAGCAGTACTTC.